This passage covers 23 T cell receptor beta chains from one sample sequenced in a study of cytomegalovirus exposure and HLA in healthy donors. With 60 Vbeta and 13 Jbeta primers, the PCR was carried out. TCRdb keeps only in-frame clones here, not all; method: immunoSEQ multiplex PCR. The sample totals about 64,000 clones. The sequenced sample was PBMCs. These receptors originate from a woman between 18 and 30 years old in good health and CMV-seronegative.

The genes are TRBV25-1 and TRBJ2-7; D perhaps matches TRBD1 (6 bases). The V end was cut by 3 bases, the J end by 9 bases, with 12 bases between. This CDR3 spans 12 amino acids. Germline V gene lookup returns CDR1 MGHDK and CDR2 SYGVNS. The CDR3 nucleotides read TGTGCCAGCAGTGAGGGGGCAGACTTGCAGTACTTC. Translating it yields CASSEGADLQYF.

The chain uses TRBV5-4 and TRBJ2-7; 10 nucleotides align to TRBD2. Germline CDR1 SGHNT, CDR2 YYREEE (reference sequence). Trimming cost V 4 bases and J 4 bases; bases outside gene matches: 8. The CDR3 extends over 15 amino acids. CDR3: CASSPLAGARYEQYF. CDR3 DNA: TGTGCCAGCAGCCCCCTAGCGGGGGCACGTTACGAGCAGTACTTC.

This rearrangement joins TRBV7-9 to TRBJ1-5; no firm D call. CDR3 length equals 15 residues. Germline V lookup: CDR1 SEHNR, CDR2 FQNEAQ (reference sequence). V was shortened by 5 bases and J by 0 bases, with 11 bases between the two germline ends. Here the CDR3 reads CASSPGVYSNQPQHF. CDR3 nucleotides: TGTGCCAGCAGCCCCGGGGTTTATAGCAATCAGCCCCAGCATTTT.

CDR3 amino acids: CASSYSGTGVIHEQYF. The CDR3 bases are TGTGCCAGCAGTTACTCGGGGACAGGGGTGATCCACGAGCAGTACTTC. This sequence joins TRBV6-5 and TRBJ2-7, with 10 bases fitting TRBD1. Germline CDR1 reads MNHEY; CDR2 reads SVGAGI. V dropped 0 bases and J dropped 5; count of bases not matched to a gene: 7. This CDR3 has 16 amino acids.

This sequence joins TRBV9 and TRBJ2-5, with D perhaps TRBD2 (6 bases). Germline CDR1 is SGDLS and CDR2 is YYNGEE. The ends were cut back, 4 bases at V and 5 bases at J, with 24 bases in the middle. The CDR3 is 17 amino acids. The CDR3 sequence: CASSPWASDERGETQYF. CDR3 DNA sequence: TGTGCCAGCAGCCCCTGGGCTAGCGACGAGAGAGGGGAGACCCAGTACTTC.

The CDR3 protein is CSVDSGPLDEQFF. In DNA, the CDR3 is TGCAGCGTTGATAGCGGACCCCTAGATGAGCAGTTCTTC. J is TRBJ2-1 and V is TRBV29-1; D perhaps matches TRBD2 (6 bases). The CDR3 has 13 residues. CDR1 and CDR2 (germline): SQVTM, ANQGSEA. Trimming shortened V by 3 bases and J by 8 bases, and 14 bases separated the two germline ends.

The chain uses TRBV11-2 and TRBJ1-2; TRBD1 matches at 7 bases. CDR3 size: 15 residues. CDR1 is SGHAT, CDR2 FQNNGV, per germline. V gave up 5 bases and J gave up 5 bases; unmatched junction bases: 11. The CDR3 is CASSPLRGAMYGYTF. For the CDR3, the DNA is TGTGCCAGCAGCCCGCTCAGGGGGGCGATGTATGGCTACACCTTC.

The J gene is TRBJ1-2, the V gene TRBV9, with D maybe TRBD1 (6 bases). This CDR3 is built from 14 residues. Trimming took off 4 bases at V and 0 bases at J, with 10 bases between the two ends. Germline V CDR1 and CDR2: SGDLS, YYNGEE. CDR3 loop: CASSRTAANYGYTF. The CDR3 DNA follows: TGTGCCAGCAGCCGGACAGCCGCTAACTATGGCTACACCTTC.

V usage is TRBV4-1 and J usage is TRBJ2-7; tentatively, D is TRBD1 (5 bases). Trimming removed 0 bases at V and 4 bases at J, with 13 bases between. Germline CDR1 is MGHRA and CDR2 is YSYEKL. This CDR3 region has 15 residues. The CDR3 DNA reads as TGCGCCAGCAGCCAAGATTTCTCGCAGGGTTACGAGCAGTACTTC. Translation: CASSQDFSQGYEQYF.

V is TRBV28 and J is TRBJ2-5; tentative D call: TRBD2 (5 bases). Trimming removed 7 bases at V and 2 bases at J, with 11 bases between. The CDR3 is 13 residues long. Germline lookup yields CDR1 MDHEN and CDR2 SYDVKM. The CDR3 protein is CASTERIQETQYF. CDR3 in DNA: TGTGCCAGCACCGAGCGGATACAAGAGACCCAGTACTTC.

The chain has TRBV28 and TRBJ2-3; 7 positions agree with TRBD1. CDR3 length equals 15 residues. After removal of 6 bases from V and 4 bases from J, the junction contained 10 bases not matched to a gene. Germline-derived CDR1 and CDR2 are MDHEN and SYDVKM. The CDR3 region is CASSSGDSLPDTQYF. DNA of the CDR3: TGTGCCAGCAGCTCAGGGGACAGTCTCCCAGATACGCAGTATTTT.

The V gene is TRBV29-1, the J gene TRBJ2-7; 11 positions match TRBD2. This CDR3 has 15 residues. The ends lost 6 bases at V and 2 bases at J; junction bases unmatched: 9. Germline V gene sequence: CDR1 SQVTM, CDR2 ANQGSEA. For the CDR3, the DNA is TGCAGCGTGCTGGCTAGCGGGAGGAGCGCCTACGAGCAGTACTTC. It codes for CSVLASGRSAYEQYF.

This chain joins TRBV6-1 and TRBJ2-1, with TRBD2 as a possible D gene (6 bases). Trimming pared 11 bases from V and 7 bases from J, leaving 18 bases between. Germline lookup yields CDR1 MNHNS and CDR2 SASEGT. The CDR3 is 13 residues long. The CDR3, as DNA: TGTGCCGGCCAAACCGGCGGGACTAATGAGCAGTTCTTC. Protein: CAGQTGGTNEQFF.

This chain links TRBV18 with TRBJ2-7, with 9 bases that match TRBD1. The germline CDR1 and CDR2 sequences are KGHSH and LQKENI. The CDR3 extends over 13 amino acids. The junction had 5 bases not matched to a gene; V was cut back by 2 bases and J by 9 bases. As DNA, the CDR3 is TGTGCCAGCTCACCAGGGGGACAGGGAGGGCAGTACTTC. Translating gives CASSPGGQGGQYF.

The chain is built from TRBV18 and TRBJ1-1, with D possibly matching TRBD1 (5 bases). The CDR3 is made up of 15 amino acids. CDR1 and CDR2 (germline): KGHSH, LQKENI. Trimming pared 2 bases from V and 4 bases from J, leaving 14 bases between. This CDR3 is CASSPANSGITEAFF. CDR3 DNA: TGTGCCAGCTCACCAGCAAACTCAGGGATCACTGAAGCTTTCTTT.

This rearrangement joins TRBV10-3 to TRBJ2-1; a weak D match, TRBD2 (6 bases). CDR3 length equals 19 residues. V lost 0 bases, J lost 0 bases, and 18 bases lay in between. The germline gives CDR1 ENHRY, CDR2 SYGVKD. Here the CDR3 DNA reads TGTGCCATCAGTGAGTCGTTCGGGGGACGTCGGAGCTCCTACAATGAGCAGTTCTTC. This sequence encodes CAISESFGGRRSSYNEQFF.

This sequence joins TRBV9 and TRBJ2-4, with 10 bases lining up with TRBD1. V lost 0 bases to trimming and J lost 9 bases; unmatched junction nucleotides: 9. From germline, CDR1 is SGDLS and CDR2 YYNGEE. CDR3 length: 16 residues. The CDR3 bases are TGTGCCAGCAGCGTAGAGGGGACAGGGGATAAGGTCATTCAGTACTTC. The encoded protein is CASSVEGTGDKVIQYF.

With regard to this clone: One end of the junction varies from germline; a read error may be responsible. The rearrangement links TRBV5-1 to TRBJ1-1; weak D call: TRBD1 (5 bases). Germline-derived CDR1 and CDR2 are SGHRS and YFSETQ. This CDR3 region has 14 residues. In DNA, the CDR3 is TGCGCCAGCGGCTTGGGGCTTATGAACACTGAAGCTTTCTTT. Residues: CASGLGLMNTEAFF. Supplemented by reference TRBV5-1 and TRBJ1-1, the full variable domain reads KAGVTQTPRYLIKTRGQQVTLSCSPISGHRSVSWYQQTPGQGLQFLFEYFSETQRNKGNFPGRFSGRQFSNSRSEMNVSTLELGDSALYLCASGLGLMNTEAFFGQGTRLTVV.

The chain carries TRBV4-1 and TRBJ2-7; D might be TRBD2 (5 bases). From germline, CDR1 is MGHRA and CDR2 YSYEKL. This CDR3 is built from 15 residues. V lost 1 base, J lost 3 bases, and 13 bases lay in between. The CDR3 coding sequence is TGCGCCAGCAGCCAAGGGAGGACCGGCAACTACGAGCAGTACTTC. Translated: CASSQGRTGNYEQYF.

V and J are TRBV30 and TRBJ2-5; 9 positions match TRBD2. Germline V lookup: CDR1 GTSNPN, CDR2 SVGIG (reference sequence). J lost 4 bases, V lost 3 bases, and 6 bases had no gene match. CDR3 length: 14 amino acids. CDR3 in amino acids: CAWRRLAGRETQYF. CDR3 sequence (DNA): TGTGCCTGGAGGAGGCTAGCGGGGAGAGAGACCCAGTACTTC. Full variable domain (missing parts from reference TRBV30 and TRBJ2-5): SQTIHQWPATLVQPVGSPLSLECTVEGTSNPNLYWYRQAAGRGLQLLFYSVGIGQISSEVPQNLSASRPQDRQFILSSKKLLLSDSGFYLCAWRRLAGRETQYFGPGTRLLVL.

The gene calls are TRBV7-9 and TRBJ1-4, with unresolved D. This CDR3 is 12 amino acids long. Germline values: CDR1 SEHNR, CDR2 FQNEAQ (reference sequence). The V end lost 5 bases, the J end lost 13 bases, and 14 bases lay between the germline ends. In nucleotides, the CDR3 is TGTGCCAGCAGCCCCGATCCCGGAGTACTGTTTTTT. Translation gives CASSPDPGVLFF.

The rearrangement uses TRBV7-2 and TRBJ2-1, with 7 bases fitting TRBD2. The CDR3 extends over 17 amino acids. CDR1 is SGHTA, CDR2 FQGNSA, per germline. Losses at the gene ends were 1 base for V and 9 bases for J; bases not matched to a gene: 15. CDR3 nucleotides: TGTGCCAGCAGCTTAGAGGCTTTGGGGGAGCGCGGGGGTGAGCAGTTCTTC. It yields the protein CASSLEALGERGGEQFF.

J is TRBJ1-4 and V is TRBV25-1; maybe TRBD1 (5 bases). V gave up 4 bases and J gave up 6 bases, with 12 bases separating them. Germline V lookup: CDR1 MGHDK, CDR2 SYGVNS. The CDR3 length is 14 residues. The CDR3 protein is CASSGPTGDEKLFF. Written as DNA, the CDR3 is TGTGCCAGCAGTGGGCCCACGGGGGATGAAAAACTGTTTTTT.